This TCR beta chain was sequenced in a study of identical twins. Study observations and caveats: Invariant populations such as MAIT and iNKT cells could partly muddle zero-insertion analyses.

For this clonotype: The target antigen is unknown.

V lost 3 bases to trimming and J lost 5 bases; unmatched junction nucleotides: 4. This CDR3 comprises 14 residues. TCRdb used MiXCR to reprocess the 5' RACE reads, holding one entry per CDR3 protein. The sample holds 420,000 or so distinct CDR3 sequences; roughly 20% are singletons and the top ten take less than 15%. The receptor's source is a man aged 45-65 years in good health. Material: naive T cells sorted from blood. The chain recombines TRBV12-3 or TRBV12-4 with TRBJ2-5; 9 nucleotides agree with TRBD2. The CDR3 sequence is CASSFASGTETQYF. CDR3 sequence (DNA): TGTGCCAGCAGTTTCGCTAGCGGGACGGAGACCCAGTACTTC.